The rows below give T cell receptor beta chains drawn from one sample of a study of blood T cell repertoires in COVID-19. Measured with immunoSEQ multiplex PCR; TCRdb has only the in-frame clones, and not every one. The table includes approximately 500,000 clones, about 88% detected once. Sample: peripheral blood. The receptors stem from a man in his late teens or twenties with COVID-19, enrolled during active disease. CDR3s include the opening cysteine and the closing phenylalanine or tryptophan. The D gene is left open where the match is weak. Some rows mark clone size as missing; the rest say once, few, many or name a class of expanded clone.

TRBV2	-	TRBJ1-5	-	TGTGCCAGCTGTGGGGCCCTTCAGCCCCAGCATTTT	CASCGALQPQHF
TRBV9	few	TRBJ2-7	TRBD1	TGTGCCACTCACCGGGACAGGAGGCACGAGCAGTACTTC	CATHRDRRHEQYF
TRBV27	few	TRBJ2-7	-	TGTGCCAGCAACCCCTCTGGACAAACCTACGAGCAGTACTTC	CASNPSGQTYEQYF
TRBV4-1	few	TRBJ2-2	TRBD1	TGCGCCAGCAGCCAACGGGACAGGGACGCAGGGACCGGGGAGCTGTTTTTT	CASSQRDRDAGTGELFF
TRBV5-1	once	TRBJ1-2	TRBD1	TGCGCCAGCAGCCCTGGGACAGGCTATGGCTACACCTTC	CASSPGTGYGYTF
TRBV6-2/TRBV6-3	-	TRBJ1-2	-	TGTGCCAGCAGTCCCGGGACAAGTAGCTACACCTTC	CASSPGTSSYTF
TRBV12-3/TRBV12-4	-	TRBJ2-7	TRBD2	TGTGCCAGCAGTATAGCGGGGGGGCTCGAGCAGTACTTC	CASSIAGGLEQYF
TRBV2	-	TRBJ2-3	TRBD1	TGTGCCAGCAGCCGCTCAGGGGGCGCGGGCGGAGATACGCAGTATTTT	CASSRSGGAGGDTQYF
TRBV12-3/TRBV12-4	-	TRBJ2-1	-	TGTGCCAGCAGTTATGCGCGTAATGAGCAGTTCTTC	CASSYARNEQFF
TRBV19	-	TRBJ2-5	-	TGTGCCAGTAGTCTCCAAAGCGAACAGACCCAGTACTTC	CASSLQSEQTQYF
TRBV7-9	-	TRBJ2-1	TRBD2	TGTGCCAGCAGCGTGAGCGGGGGGGCCTGGAATGAGCAGTTCTTC	CASSVSGGAWNEQFF
TRBV2	-	TRBJ1-2	TRBD1	TGTGCCAGCAGTGGGACAGGCAGAGACTATGGCTACACCTTC	CASSGTGRDYGYTF
TRBV6-5	-	TRBJ1-2	-	TGTGCCAGCAGTTACTCCGGGAAGACTAACTATGGCTACACCTTC	CASSYSGKTNYGYTF
TRBV5-8	-	TRBJ1-1	-	TGTGCCAGCAGCTCTGGGTTCCCAGGGCGGTTCGGGACTGAAGCTTTCTTT	CASSSGFPGRFGTEAFF
TRBV7-9	-	TRBJ2-3	TRBD2	TGTGCCAGCAGTTTCACTACTAGCGGGAGTAGGAGGATGACAGATACGCAGTATTTT	CASSFTTSGSRRMTDTQYF
TRBV11-2	-	TRBJ2-7	TRBD2	TGTGCCAGCAGCTGGCCTGGACTAGCGGGGGGTTACGAGCAGTACTTC	CASSWPGLAGGYEQYF
TRBV18	-	TRBJ1-1	TRBD1	TGTGCCAGCTCACCATGGACAGGGGGGACTGAAGCTTTCTTT	CASSPWTGGTEAFF
TRBV5-1	-	TRBJ2-1	TRBD1	TGCGCCAGCAGCTTCGCCACCGGGACAGGGTCCAATGAGCAGTTCTTC	CASSFATGTGSNEQFF
TRBV14	-	TRBJ1-1	TRBD1	TGTGCCAGCAGCAAATCGGGACAGCTATACCGACTGAACACTGAAGCTTTCTTT	CASSKSGQLYRLNTEAFF
TRBV7-9	-	TRBJ2-7	TRBD1	TGTGCCAGCAGCTCGTCTGGGACAGGGCGATACGAGCAGTACTTC	CASSSSGTGRYEQYF
TRBV7-3	-	TRBJ2-3	-	TGTGCCAGCAGCACCAGGAGGACTAGCACAGATACGCAGTATTTT	CASSTRRTSTDTQYF
TRBV9	-	TRBJ2-7	TRBD2	TGTGCCAGCAGCGTGAGTAGCGGGGGGGCCGTCGAGCAGTACTTC	CASSVSSGGAVEQYF
TRBV7-2	few	TRBJ1-3	TRBD1	TGTGCCAGCAGCGGACAGGGGGGAAACACCATATATTTT	CASSGQGGNTIYF
TRBV12-3/TRBV12-4	-	TRBJ2-7	TRBD1	TGTGCCAGCACCCGGACAGGGGGATATGAGCAGTACTTC	CASTRTGGYEQYF
TRBV2	-	TRBJ2-1	TRBD2	TGTGCCAGCAGAGAACTAGCGGGAGCACCGGGTGAGCAGTTCTTC	CASRELAGAPGEQFF
TRBV14	-	TRBJ1-1	TRBD1	TGTGCCAGCAGCTTCGGACAGGGCCAGGCTTTCTTT	CASSFGQGQAFF
TRBV5-4	-	TRBJ2-3	-	TGTGCCAGCAGCCTCCCAGGGGCGGGAGATACGCAGTATTTT	CASSLPGAGDTQYF
TRBV19	-	TRBJ1-5	TRBD1	TGTGCCAGTAGTATGATCGGACAGGCAAATCAGCCCCAGCATTTT	CASSMIGQANQPQHF
TRBV6-6	-	TRBJ1-5	-	TGTGCCTCCCAGGCAGCCGGTCGCAATCAGCCCCAGCATTTT	CASQAAGRNQPQHF
TRBV27	-	TRBJ2-1	TRBD2	TGTGCCAGCAAGGCGGGGGGATACCCCCACAATGAGCAGTTCTTC	CASKAGGYPHNEQFF
TRBV19	-	TRBJ1-1	-	TGTGCCAGTAGTATTGGAGGGGCTGAAGCTTTCTTT	CASSIGGAEAFF
TRBV6-5	-	TRBJ1-1	-	TGTGCCAGCAGTTACTCAGGGGAGGGAGCTGAAGCTTTCTTT	CASSYSGEGAEAFF
TRBV11-1	-	TRBJ1-2	-	TGTGCCAGCAGCTTTAGAGGCCCCAACTATGGCTACACCTTC	CASSFRGPNYGYTF
TRBV20-1	-	TRBJ2-3	-	TGCAGTGCTAGTAAGGGCCGAGGGATGCCCACAGATACGCAGTATTTT	CSASKGRGMPTDTQYF
TRBV27	-	TRBJ2-2	-	TGTGCCAGCAGTCTCGGTCAGGGGGGATACACCGGGGAGCTGTTTTTT	CASSLGQGGYTGELFF
TRBV5-5	-	TRBJ2-7	TRBD2	TGTGCCAGCAGCGGGACTAGCGCGGTCGAGCAGTACTTC	CASSGTSAVEQYF
TRBV5-1	once	TRBJ2-7	TRBD1	TGCGCCAGCAGCGAAACCGGGACAGAAGCTTACGAGCAGTACTTC	CASSETGTEAYEQYF
TRBV10-3	-	TRBJ2-7	-	TGTGCCACCCGGGTTGGCTACGAGCAGTACTTC	CATRVGYEQYF
TRBV11-3	-	TRBJ2-7	TRBD2	TGTGCCAGCAGGACCGGGACTAGGGTTGGGGGCGAGCAGTACTTC	CASRTGTRVGGEQYF
TRBV11-3	-	TRBJ2-5	TRBD1	TGTGCCAGCAGCTCCAGGACAGGGGGGCAAGAGACCCAGTACTTC	CASSSRTGGQETQYF